The 10 T cell receptor beta chains below all came from one sample that was sequenced in a study of neurological immune-mediated disorders. Time point described: longitudinal time-point 2. TCRdb re-called the 5' RACE reads with MiXCR, one entry per CDR3 protein. The table shows some 100,000 distinct CDR3 sequences, with 13% occurring only once. Input material: PBMCs. The receptor set was obtained from a female donor with HTLV-1-associated myelopathy (HAM/TSP).

This clonotype was counted at least ten times. The chain is built from TRBV28 and TRBJ1-6; 8 bases map to TRBD1. Trimming at V came to 1 base and at J to 2 bases, leaving 10 bases not matched to a gene. Germline V lookup: CDR1 MDHEN, CDR2 SYDVKM. The CDR3 sequence is 19 residues long. This CDR3 is CASSLYPTDRAPYNSPLHF. In DNA form, the CDR3 reads TGTGCCAGCAGTTTATACCCCACGGACAGGGCCCCCTATAATTCACCCCTCCACTTT.

Of note for this clonotype: Given a much more abundant clone one base away, this may be a read error. This chain links TRBV27 with TRBJ2-3; 9 bases line up with TRBD2. The germline CDR1 and CDR2 sequences are MNHEY and SMNVEV (reference sequence). Trimming at V came to 7 bases and at J to 4 bases, leaving 15 bases not matched to a gene. The CDR3 spans 17 residues. The CDR3 here is CASTDGRGGFRADTQYF. Here the CDR3 DNA reads TGTGCCAGCACCGATGGGCGGGGGGGCTTCAGAGCAGATACGCAGTATTTT.

This clonotype was recorded at least ten times. CDR3 nucleotides: TGCGCCAGCAGCTTGGAGGGCCATGAGCAGTTCTTC. Protein sequence: CASSLEGHEQFF. V gene TRBV5-1 combines with J gene TRBJ2-1; no clear D gene. V gave up 0 bases and J gave up 8 bases, with 6 bases separating them. The CDR3 length is 12 residues. Germline-derived CDR1 and CDR2 are SGHRS and YFSETQ.

Comments on this clonotype: A read error is possible here, since a much larger clone lies one base away. The gene calls are TRBV2 and TRBJ1-5, with 10 nucleotides matching TRBD1. The CDR3 extends over 15 amino acids. Per the germline V gene, CDR1 is SNHLY and CDR2 is FYNNEI. V shed 6 bases, J shed 6 bases, and the junction held 8 bases outside the gene matches. The CDR3 nucleotides are TGTGCCAGCAGCGTGACAGGGGGCAAAGGTCAGCCCCAGCATTTT. Protein: CASSVTGGKGQPQHF.

In this sample, this clonotype turned up many times. The CDR3 reads CASSFSPFSNQPQHF. CDR3 DNA sequence: TGCGCCAGCAGCTTCTCACCCTTCAGCAATCAGCCCCAGCATTTT. This chain joins TRBV5-1 and TRBJ1-5; D gene unclear. V lost 2 bases to trimming and J lost 1 base, with 10 bases between them. Germline-derived CDR1 and CDR2 are SGHRS and YFSETQ. The CDR3 consists of 15 residues.

This clonotype was detected ten times or more. The chain couples TRBV5-1 to TRBJ2-5; maybe TRBD1 (6 bases). The length of the CDR3 is 14 residues. CDR1 is SGHRS and CDR2 is YFSETQ in the germline V gene. The V end was cut by 6 bases, the J end by 3 bases, with 15 bases between. As DNA, the CDR3 is TGCGCCAGCAAAATCGAAACAGGGAAAGAGACCCAGTACTTC. The encoded protein is CASKIETGKETQYF.

The chain joins TRBV20-1 to TRBJ1-1; possible D gene TRBD1, 5 bases. The CDR3 length is 13 residues. V lost 0 bases to trimming and J lost 8 bases, with 13 bases between them. The germline gives CDR1 DFQATT, CDR2 SNEGSKA (reference sequence). DNA for the CDR3: TGCAGTGCTAGAGATCTGGGGACCTCCGAAGCTTTCTTT. As protein: CSARDLGTSEAFF.

This clonotype was observed at least ten times. The CDR3 sequence: CASSHGSGVREQFF. The DNA of the CDR3 is TGTGCCAGCAGCCATGGTAGCGGGGTTCGTGAGCAGTTCTTC. The chain recombines TRBV3-1 with TRBJ2-1, with 8 nucleotides matching TRBD2. The CDR3 totals 14 residues. Trimming took 3 bases from V and 9 from J; bases not matched to a gene: 7. The germline V gene has CDR1 LGHDT and CDR2 YNNKEL (reference sequence).

This clonotype appeared many times. The CDR3 sequence is CASTPFGGGKGEKLFF. For the CDR3, the DNA is TGTGCCAGCACCCCTTTCGGTGGGGGGAAGGGTGAAAAACTGTTTTTT. The V gene is TRBV7-9, the J gene TRBJ1-4; possibly TRBD1 for D (5 bases). Germline V gives CDR1 SEHNR, CDR2 FQNEAQ (reference sequence). V gave up 7 bases and J gave up 7 bases, with 22 bases separating them. The CDR3 totals 16 residues.

This clonotype has ten or more counts. The CDR3 here is CSAIPGQGVGEQFF. Here the CDR3 DNA reads TGCAGTGCTATCCCGGGACAGGGGGTGGGCGAGCAGTTCTTC. V usage is TRBV20-1 and J usage is TRBJ2-1; 11 bases line up with TRBD1. J lost 10 bases, V lost 4 bases, and 9 bases had no gene match. Germline loops: CDR1 DFQATT, CDR2 SNEGSKA (reference sequence). This CDR3 region has 14 residues.